The present TCR beta chain was sequenced within a study of CD8 T cells in ankylosing spondylitis. The J segment lost 3 bases and the V segment lost 5 bases, leaving 4 bases of the junction unmatched. Germline CDR1 reads MGHRA; CDR2 reads YSYEKL. The length of the CDR3 is 14 residues. This clonotype was found a few times. Its antigen is currently unknown. A quantitative 5'-RACE method, one with molecular barcodes, was used to make TCR beta libraries. One entry per CDR3 protein results from TCRdb running MiXCR on the 5' RACE reads. The data show 130,000 or so distinct CDR3 sequences, with 17% seen just once and approximately 33% held by the top ten. Study results and limitations: Some of these motif variants have turned up before, in reports on reactive arthritis synovial fluid and blood. A motif in TCR beta, a set of eight or nine highly homologous variants, appeared characteristic of ankylosing spondylitis blood. The authors reported significant enrichment of disease-linked clones in matched ankylosing spondylitis synovial fluid. Disease-linked clones bore a CD8+ phenotype, appearing relatively rarely in peripheral blood.

The source material was blood, either unsorted or a sorted T cell fraction (not recorded which). The TCR originated in a male donor with ankylosing spondylitis. The chain employs TRBV4-1 and TRBJ2-7, with TRBD2 matching 10 bases. CDR3 protein: CASSAGTSDYEQYF. As DNA, the CDR3 is TGCGCCAGCAGCGCCGGGACTAGCGACTACGAGCAGTACTTC.